A single sample is the source of the 29 T cell receptor beta chains below, sequenced in a study of cytomegalovirus exposure and HLA in healthy donors. Sequencing was performed with immunoSEQ multiplex PCR; in TCRdb, only in-frame clones are kept and a portion is missing. The sample lists fewer than 350,000 clones; approximately 90% were seen once. The source material was PBMCs. The receptors derive from a woman aged 18-29 years in good health and CMV-seronegative.

The chain has TRBV27 and TRBJ2-7; 9 bases agree with TRBD1. The CDR3 sequence is 12 residues long. Germline V gene data show CDR1 as MNHEY and CDR2 as SMNVEV (reference sequence). The V and J ends lost 5 bases and 4 bases, in that order; junction bases with no gene match: 0. As DNA, the CDR3 is TGTGCCAGCAGTGGACAGGGGTACGAGCAGTACTTC. Translated: CASSGQGYEQYF.

This rearrangement joins TRBV11-2 to TRBJ2-7, with D maybe TRBD2 (6 bases). CDR3 size: 15 residues. V was cut by 6 bases and J by 2 bases, with 17 bases left in between. Germline CDR1 is SGHAT and CDR2 is FQNNGV. CDR3 DNA: TGTGCCAGCAGGTTTATCACGGGGGTTACCTACGAGCAGTACTTC. Amino acids: CASRFITGVTYEQYF. Filled out from reference TRBV11-2 and TRBJ2-7, the complete variable domain reads EAGVAQSPRYKIIEKRQSVAFWCNPISGHATLYWYQQILGQGPKLLIQFQNNGVVDDSQLPKDRFSAERLKGVDSTLKIQPAKLEDSAVYLCASRFITGVTYEQYFGPGTRLTVT.

The chain carries TRBV18 and TRBJ2-7; 9 bases are shared with TRBD2. This CDR3 region has 17 residues. J lost 0 bases, V lost 4 bases, and 10 bases had no gene match. CDR1 and CDR2 from the germline V gene are KGHSH and LQKENI. The CDR3, as DNA: TGTGCCAGCTCACAAGTGAATACGGGACTAGCCTCCTACGAGCAGTACTTC. Amino acid sequence: CASSQVNTGLASYEQYF.

V and J are TRBV7-9 and TRBJ2-1, with TRBD1 matching 7 bases. J was trimmed by 3 bases and V by 5 bases; bases with no gene match: 10. This CDR3 is 16 amino acids long. Germline lookup yields CDR1 SEHNR and CDR2 FQNEAQ (reference sequence). The CDR3 loop is CASSPILQGHYNEQFF. The CDR3 DNA follows: TGTGCCAGCAGCCCCATTTTACAGGGGCACTACAATGAGCAGTTCTTC.

This chain links TRBV19 with TRBJ2-7; the match to TRBD2 covers 10 bases. The V and J ends lost 0 bases and 4 bases, in that order; junction bases with no gene match: 3. The CDR3 runs 15 residues. The germline V gene has CDR1 LNHDA and CDR2 SQIVND (reference sequence). CDR3 sequence: CASSIEGLATYEQYF. For the CDR3, the DNA is TGTGCCAGTAGTATAGAGGGACTAGCGACGTACGAGCAGTACTTC.

The CDR3 protein is CASSLAGSGNTIYF. The CDR3 bases are TGTGCCAGCAGCTTGGCAGGGTCTGGAAACACCATATATTTT. The genes are TRBV5-5 and TRBJ1-3, with D tentatively TRBD1 (5 bases). Germline V lookup: CDR1 SGHKS, CDR2 YYEKEE (reference sequence). The CDR3 is made up of 14 amino acids. Trimming pared 0 bases from V and 1 base from J, leaving 5 bases between.

This clone has a single count. The CDR3 DNA reads as TGTGCCAGCAGCCCCCAAGGAGGGAACACTGAAGCTTTCTTT. Translation gives CASSPQGGNTEAFF. The chain joins TRBV9 to TRBJ1-1; D not resolved. CDR3 length: 14 amino acids. Looked up from germline, CDR1 is SGDLS and CDR2 is YYNGEE. V lost 4 bases, J lost 1 base, and 11 bases lay in between.

The chain joins TRBV15 to TRBJ1-2, with D perhaps TRBD1 (6 bases). The germline gives CDR1 LNHNV, CDR2 YYDKDF (reference sequence). The V and J ends lost 8 bases and 7 bases respectively, with 14 bases between them. This CDR3 comprises 12 residues. CDR3 sequence: CATVQGGGGYTF. CDR3 in DNA: TGTGCCACCGTACAGGGAGGGGGTGGCTACACCTTC.

The V gene is TRBV15, the J gene TRBJ1-1, with D hard to call. The germline CDR1 and CDR2 sequences are LNHNV and YYDKDF (reference sequence). The CDR3 spans 16 residues. V gave up 3 bases and J gave up 3 bases, with 17 bases separating them. This CDR3 is CATSSPIRGFHTEAFF. The CDR3 DNA reads as TGTGCCACCAGCAGCCCTATCCGAGGTTTTCACACTGAAGCTTTCTTT.

This chain links TRBV11-2 with TRBJ2-7; the match to TRBD1 covers 8 bases. This CDR3 has 17 amino acids. Germline loops: CDR1 SGHAT, CDR2 FQNNGV. The junction had 14 bases not matched to a gene; V was cut back by 5 bases and J by 2 bases. The CDR3 region is CASSPDRGPGRPYEQYF. The DNA of the CDR3 is TGTGCCAGCAGCCCCGACAGGGGCCCGGGACGTCCCTACGAGCAGTACTTC.

The gene calls are TRBV5-1 and TRBJ1-4; the match to TRBD1 covers 8 bases. The V gene end was trimmed by 4 bases and the J gene end by 1 base; junction bases not matched to a gene: 3. The CDR3 totals 15 residues. Germline loops: CDR1 SGHRS, CDR2 YFSETQ. The CDR3 region has the DNA TGCGCCAGCAGCCTGACAGGGGTAACTAATGAAAAACTGTTTTTT. Encoded protein: CASSLTGVTNEKLFF.

As regards this clone: Within the sample, other DNA sequences also encode this same CDR3. The chain recombines TRBV9 with TRBJ2-7; 7 positions match TRBD2. The germline V gene encodes CDR1 SGDLS and CDR2 YYNGEE. This CDR3 contains 15 residues. V lost 0 bases and J lost 1; bases outside the gene matches: 4. In nucleotides, the CDR3 is TGTGCCAGCAGCGTAGGTGCGGGAGCATCCTACGAGCAGTACTTC. This codes for CASSVGAGASYEQYF.

This chain connects TRBV9 to TRBJ1-2; TRBD1 matches 10 bases. V lost 3 bases and J lost 1; bases outside the gene matches: 6. There are 16 residues in the CDR3. Germline values: CDR1 SGDLS, CDR2 YYNGEE. CDR3 sequence reads: CASSGGTGEINYGYTF. CDR3 nucleotides: TGTGCCAGCAGCGGAGGGACAGGGGAAATTAACTATGGCTACACCTTC.

This clone was seen a single time. The rearrangement links TRBV2 to TRBJ2-1, with 8 bases matching TRBD2. Trimming removed 4 bases from V and 7 bases from J; junction bases left unmatched: 3. CDR1 SNHLY and CDR2 FYNNEI come from the germline V gene. This CDR3 is 13 amino acids long. CDR3: CASSAPSGNEQFF. The CDR3 DNA sequence: TGTGCCAGCAGTGCCCCTAGCGGGAATGAGCAGTTCTTC.

The rearrangement links TRBV4-3 to TRBJ2-1; perhaps TRBD2 as D (5 bases). CDR3 length: 15 amino acids. The ends were cut back, 5 bases at V and 6 bases at J, with 17 bases in the middle. The germline V gene has CDR1 LGHNA and CDR2 YSLEER. The CDR3 sequence: CASSDRETRANEQFF. The DNA of the CDR3 is TGCGCCAGCAGCGACCGGGAAACGAGGGCCAATGAGCAGTTCTTC.

The V gene is TRBV13, the J gene TRBJ2-7, with TRBD1 matching 10 bases. CDR1 is PRHDT and CDR2 is FYEKMQ in the germline V gene (reference sequence). This CDR3 is 14 amino acids long. V shed 3 bases and J 6 bases; nucleotides not matched to a gene: 5. CDR3 sequence reads: CASSFVDRGSEQYF. As DNA, the CDR3 is TGTGCCAGCAGCTTCGTGGACAGGGGGTCCGAGCAGTACTTC.

A single count supports this clone. This chain connects TRBV7-3 to TRBJ1-1; D not resolved. This CDR3 contains 14 residues. Trimming left V 5 bases short and J 3 bases short, with 13 bases between. Germline CDR1 SGHTA, CDR2 FQGTGA. The DNA of the CDR3 is TGTGCCAGCAGCCTCGTGGCACCAGACACTGAAGCTTTCTTT. This codes for CASSLVAPDTEAFF. Full variable domain (outside the CDR3, taken from reference TRBV7-3 and TRBJ1-1): GAGVSQTPSNKVTEKGKYVELRCDPISGHTALYWYRQSLGQGPEFLIYFQGTGAADDSGLPNDRFFAVRPEGSVSTLKIQRTERGDSAVYLCASSLVAPDTEAFFGQGTRLTVV.

V gene TRBV28 combines with J gene TRBJ2-7; 9 bases map to TRBD2. Germline loops: CDR1 MDHEN, CDR2 SYDVKM. The CDR3 covers 15 residues. The J segment lost 6 bases and the V segment lost 8 bases, leaving 14 bases of the junction unmatched. This chain's CDR3 is CASSQYVSGSSEQYF. DNA of the CDR3: TGTGCCAGCTCTCAGTATGTTAGCGGGAGTAGCGAGCAGTACTTC.

A remark on this clone: This CDR3 is missing its conserved last phenylalanine or tryptophan, likely due to a read error. It is unclear where the CDR3 begins or ends on the DNA, so no DNA is shown, and the CDR3 is as TCRdb lists it. This rearrangement joins TRBV6-1 to TRBJ1-4; the table calls TRBD1, which could not be checked here. Germline V CDR1 and CDR2: MNHNS, SASEGT. The CDR3 is 12 residues long, ends included. This CDR3 reads CASRGAQLLWEY.

The V call is TRBV28, the J call TRBJ2-1; D ambiguous. The CDR3 totals 15 residues. V was cut by 1 base and J by 0 bases, with 7 bases left in between. Germline assignment: CDR1 MDHEN and CDR2 SYDVKM. CDR3 sequence: CASSLFKSSYNEQFF. The CDR3 nucleotides are TGTGCCAGCAGTTTATTCAAGAGCTCCTACAATGAGCAGTTCTTC.

The chain recombines TRBV11-1 with TRBJ1-1, with D possibly TRBD1 on 5 matching bases. CDR3 length equals 13 residues. CDR1 is SGHAT and CDR2 is FQDESV in the germline V gene (reference sequence). Trimming cost V 4 bases and J 6 bases, with 12 bases left between them. CDR3 region: CASSWGRSAEAFF. DNA of the CDR3: TGTGCCAGCAGCTGGGGCCGATCTGCTGAAGCTTTCTTT.

The chain uses TRBV28 and TRBJ1-2; no firm D call. Germline V CDR1 and CDR2: MDHEN, SYDVKM. V was pared by 5 bases and J by 5 bases, with 15 bases between. The CDR3 sequence is 14 residues long. In DNA form, the CDR3 reads TGTGCCAGCAGTGAAATTCGGGAAGGATATGGCTACACCTTC. This gives the protein CASSEIREGYGYTF.

Here the CDR3 reads CASRLLLQGTGNEQFF. CDR3 nucleotides: TGTGCCAGCAGGTTACTCCTACAGGGGACGGGGAATGAGCAGTTCTTC. This chain links TRBV28 with TRBJ2-1; 7 nucleotides match TRBD1. The CDR3 totals 16 residues. From germline, CDR1 is MDHEN and CDR2 SYDVKM. V trimming: 6 bases; J trimming: 7 bases; junction bases outside the gene matches: 15.

V usage is TRBV19 and J usage is TRBJ2-5, with D perhaps TRBD1 (6 bases). CDR3 length equals 14 residues. Trimming shortened V by 2 bases and J by 4 bases, and 11 bases separated the two germline ends. CDR1 and CDR2 (germline): LNHDA, SQIVND (reference sequence). This CDR3 is CASSIRQGIETQYF. DNA of the CDR3: TGTGCCAGTAGTATACGGCAGGGGATAGAGACCCAGTACTTC.

This chain uses TRBV27 with TRBJ2-1; D gene uncertain. Per germline, CDR1 MNHEY and CDR2 SMNVEV (reference sequence). The CDR3 has 12 residues. The V end lost 5 bases, the J end lost 6 bases, and 8 bases lay between the germline ends. This CDR3 reads CASSRVSNEQFF. CDR3 coding DNA: TGTGCCAGCAGTCGAGTAAGCAATGAGCAGTTCTTC.

V gene TRBV7-2 combines with J gene TRBJ1-5; tentative D call: TRBD1 (6 bases). Trimming shortened V by 5 bases and J by 0 bases, and 14 bases separated the two germline ends. Per the germline V gene, CDR1 is SGHTA and CDR2 is FQGNSA. There are 16 residues in the CDR3. CDR3 amino acids: CASSVFTGISNQPQHF. DNA for the CDR3: TGTGCCAGCAGCGTATTTACAGGGATTAGCAATCAGCCCCAGCATTTT.

V usage is TRBV4-3 and J usage is TRBJ1-1, with D possibly being TRBD1 (5 bases). Trimming took off 0 bases at V and 3 bases at J, with 14 bases between the two ends. CDR1 is LGHNA, CDR2 YSLEER, per germline. The CDR3 spans 16 residues. CDR3 protein: CASSQEFQGLHTEAFF. The CDR3 nucleotides read TGCGCCAGCAGCCAAGAATTCCAGGGATTGCACACTGAAGCTTTCTTT.

The chain couples TRBV15 to TRBJ2-7; TRBD2 matches 7 bases. V gave up 0 bases and J gave up 6 bases; unmatched junction bases: 14. The CDR3 spans 17 residues. The germline V gene has CDR1 LNHNV and CDR2 YYDKDF (reference sequence). For the CDR3, the DNA is TGTGCCACCAGCAGAGAAAAAGCGGGACTAATCCTAACCGAGCAGTACTTC. Translated: CATSREKAGLILTEQYF.

Written as DNA, the CDR3 is TGTGCCAGCAGCTTATATGGGACAGGGTCATCGGGAGGCTACACCTTC. Translating it yields CASSLYGTGSSGGYTF. The genes are TRBV5-4 and TRBJ1-2; 9 bases are shared with TRBD1. Germline CDR1 and CDR2: SGHNT and YYREEE (reference sequence). V was pared by 2 bases and J by 8 bases, with 13 bases of the junction left unmatched. The CDR3 is made up of 16 amino acids.